Below are 15 T cell receptor beta chains sequenced from a single sample in a study of tumor-infiltrating lymphocytes in primary liver carcinoma. Total RNA (approximately 450 ng) served as template for TCR beta cDNA synthesis primed by a constant-region primer. For TCR beta, libraries were produced by three nested multiplex PCR rounds using slightly modified ARM-PCR. The first two PCR rounds used TRBV1-TRBV30 primers with a Cbeta primer, around 10 cycles each. TCRdb ran MiXCR on the multiplex PCR reads and lists one entry per CDR3 protein. The sample consists of fewer than 400,000 distinct CDR3 sequences, more than 55% of them appearing once. Germline DNA was also extracted, and blood RNA was taken from unsorted whole blood. Sequences were obtained from peripheral blood. The source is a woman younger than 45 with primary liver carcinoma and hepatitis B virus infection.

Concerning this clonotype itself: This sequence may be a read error, since a much larger clone differs from it by one base. The conserved closing phenylalanine or tryptophan is absent in this CDR3, likely reflecting a read error. The chain couples TRBV12-3 or TRBV12-4 to TRBJ1-6; 9 bases map to TRBD1. This CDR3 is 15 amino acids long. J was trimmed by 7 bases and V by 6 bases; bases with no gene match: 7. The CDR3 protein is CASSPTGGSNSPLHY. The CDR3 DNA follows: TGTGCCAGCAGCCCAACAGGGGGCTCGAATTCACCCCTCCACTAT.

The chain recombines TRBV7-9 with TRBJ1-1; TRBD1 is a possible D gene (6 bases). Trimming removed 6 bases at V and 8 bases at J, with 19 bases between. This CDR3 has 14 residues. Germline V gives CDR1 SEHNR, CDR2 FQNEAQ (reference sequence). The CDR3 DNA reads TGTGCCAGCAGTCCGGGGGGCGGGGGGTTAGAAGCTTTCTTT. Translating it yields CASSPGGGGLEAFF.

The chain has TRBV13 and TRBJ2-7; no reliable D call. This CDR3 has 15 amino acids. Germline-derived CDR1 and CDR2 are PRHDT and FYEKMQ (reference sequence). Trimming removed 4 bases from V and 2 bases from J, with 15 bases in between. CDR3 sequence: CASSYSVQLAYEQYF. The CDR3 DNA reads as TGTGCCAGCAGCTACTCCGTACAACTTGCCTACGAGCAGTACTTC.

The gene calls are TRBV10-3 and TRBJ2-2; 10 bases match TRBD2. CDR3 length equals 16 residues. The V segment lost 2 bases and the J segment 3 bases; nucleotides outside the gene matches: 3. Germline CDR1 ENHRY, CDR2 SYGVKD. The CDR3 DNA sequence: TGTGCCATCAGTGAGCGGCTAGCGGGAGACACCGGGGAGCTGTTTTTT. It yields the protein CAISERLAGDTGELFF.

In regard to this clonotype: This may come from a read error, since a much larger clone is one base off. The gene calls are TRBV12-3 or TRBV12-4 and TRBJ2-1; D unresolved. V was clipped by 1 base and J by 11 bases, with 18 bases between them. The CDR3 sequence is 15 residues long. CDR3 sequence (DNA): TGTGCCAGCAGTTTAGGGGGTCCTCAGTTGGATAAGCAGTTCTTC. This gives the protein CASSLGGPQLDKQFF.

This clonotype was counted a few times. The chain carries TRBV30 and TRBJ1-2, with D possibly matching TRBD1 (6 bases). Trimming left V 1 base short and J 7 bases short, with 13 bases between. This CDR3 is 13 amino acids long. Germline CDR1 and CDR2: GTSNPN and SVGIG (reference sequence). The CDR3 bases are TGTGCCTGGAGTGGAGGGGGAGGGACTGGCTACACCTTC. Translation: CAWSGGGGTGYTF.

Details on this clonotype: With a much larger clone just one base away, this may be a read error. The J gene is TRBJ2-1, the V gene TRBV6-1, with 7 bases matching TRBD2. Germline V gives CDR1 MNHNS, CDR2 SASEGT. CDR3 size: 12 residues. V lost 6 bases to trimming and J lost 11 bases; unmatched junction nucleotides: 7. CDR3 in DNA: TGTGCCAGCAGATCCGGACTAGTTAAGCAGTTCTTC. It translates to CASRSGLVKQFF.

This clonotype was recorded only once. It may be a read error: a sequence one base away is much more abundant. The J gene is TRBJ2-3, the V gene TRBV29-1; 7 nucleotides agree with TRBD1. Trimming removed 7 bases from V and 7 bases from J; junction bases left unmatched: 11. The germline V gene has CDR1 SQVTM and CDR2 ANQGSEA. The CDR3 totals 13 residues. The CDR3 sequence: CSAVTGLGHTQYF. The CDR3 region has the DNA TGCAGCGCTGTGACAGGGCTGGGTCATACGCAGTATTTT.

The CDR3 spells CASSCPEFGREVGNEQFF. CDR3 DNA sequence: TGTGCCAGCAGTTGTCCTGAGTTCGGGCGGGAGGTTGGCAATGAGCAGTTCTTC. The chain couples TRBV12-3 or TRBV12-4 to TRBJ2-1; 8 bases agree with TRBD2. This CDR3 contains 18 residues. J gave up 6 bases and V 4 bases, and 17 bases lay outside the gene matches.

The chain has TRBV12-3 or TRBV12-4 and TRBJ1-1; tentatively, D is TRBD1 (6 bases). This CDR3 has 14 amino acids. Trimming cost V 5 bases and J 1 base, with 11 bases left between them. CDR3 sequence reads: CASSPRTANTEAFF. CDR3 in DNA: TGTGCCAGCAGTCCCCGGACAGCGAACACTGAAGCTTTCTTT.

The sample holds a few counts of this clonotype. The chain couples TRBV6-5 to TRBJ2-2; D call uncertain. This CDR3 contains 14 residues. Germline V gene data show CDR1 as MNHEY and CDR2 as SVGAGI. With 4 bases removed from V and 4 bases from J, the gap between germline ends came to 10 bases. CDR3 nucleotides: TGTGCCAGCAGTTTCGACTGGAGCACCGGGGAGCTGTTTTTT. Residues: CASSFDWSTGELFF.

CDR3 nucleotides: TGTGCCAGCAGTGCCCGACTAGCGGGAACCACAGATACGCAGTATTTT. Its protein product is CASSARLAGTTDTQYF. The chain uses TRBV6-2 or TRBV6-3 and TRBJ2-3; TRBD2 agrees at 11 bases. Germline values: CDR1 MNHEY, CDR2 SVGEGT. Trimming took 5 bases from V and 2 from J; bases not matched to a gene: 6. This CDR3 is built from 16 residues.

This clonotype was counted a few times. The gene calls are TRBV5-6 and TRBJ2-1; D unresolved. The V end lost 1 base, the J end lost 0 bases, and 11 bases lay between the germline ends. CDR3 size: 16 residues. Germline loops: CDR1 SGHDT, CDR2 YYEEEE. CDR3 residues: CASSLWGYSSYNEQFF. The CDR3 DNA reads TGTGCCAGCAGCTTGTGGGGTTACAGCTCCTACAATGAGCAGTTCTTC.

This chain links TRBV11-3 with TRBJ2-1, with D uncertain. Trimming took off 3 bases at V and 9 bases at J, with 9 bases between the two ends. This CDR3 comprises 12 residues. Germline V CDR1 and CDR2: SGHNT, YENEEA. The CDR3 loop is CASSFPDGEQFF. In nucleotides, the CDR3 is TGTGCCAGCAGCTTCCCTGATGGTGAGCAGTTCTTC.

This clonotype was seen repeatedly, ten times or more. The chain is built from TRBV29-1 and TRBJ2-3, with D hard to call. The CDR3 loop spans 13 amino acids. Germline-derived CDR1 and CDR2 are SQVTM and ANQGSEA. The V and J ends lost 4 bases and 1 base respectively, with 9 bases between them. CDR3 sequence (DNA): TGCAGCGTTGGTAGAGGCGGCACAGATACGCAGTATTTT. It specifies CSVGRGGTDTQYF.